A selection of T cell receptor beta chains follows, all from one sample in a study of blood T cell repertoires in COVID-19. Sequencing was performed with immunoSEQ multiplex PCR; in TCRdb, only in-frame clones are kept and a portion is missing. The repertoire holds 100,000 to 150,000 clones, with around 83% as singletons. Source material: peripheral blood. The receptors derive from a man between 60 and 75 years old with acute or convalescent COVID-19. The CDR3 runs from the conserved cysteine through the conserved F or W. The D gene is left open where the match is weak. Clone size is shown for a subset of rows, as once, few, many or a class of expanded clone.

clone size: -; V gene: TRBV6-4; J gene: TRBJ2-1; D gene: -; CDR3 DNA: TGTGCCAGCAGTGGACTAGGAGGGGATGAGCAGTTCTTC; CDR3 protein: CASSGLGGDEQFF
clone size: few; V gene: TRBV27; J gene: TRBJ2-5; D gene: TRBD2; CDR3 DNA: TGTGCCAGCAGTCGTAGGGCCGGCCTAGCGGGAGGAGGAGAGACCCAGTACTTC; CDR3 protein: CASSRRAGLAGGGETQYF
clone size: -; V gene: TRBV7-9; J gene: TRBJ2-5; D gene: -; CDR3 DNA: TGTGCCAGCAGCCTTCTGGAGACCCAGTACTTC; CDR3 protein: CASSLLETQYF
clone size: -; V gene: TRBV30; J gene: TRBJ2-7; D gene: -; CDR3 DNA: TGTGCCTGGAGTTTGGAGGGCACAGCCTACGAGCAGTACTTC; CDR3 protein: CAWSLEGTAYEQYF
clone size: -; V gene: TRBV12-3/TRBV12-4; J gene: TRBJ1-5; D gene: -; CDR3 DNA: TGTGCCAGCAGTTTCCTAGGGGAGCCCCAGCATTTT; CDR3 protein: CASSFLGEPQHF
clone size: -; V gene: TRBV30; J gene: TRBJ1-2; D gene: TRBD1; CDR3 DNA: TGTGCCTGGAGTGCCCTCGGGACAGGGAACGGCTACACCTTC; CDR3 protein: CAWSALGTGNGYTF
clone size: few; V gene: TRBV29-1; J gene: TRBJ2-1; D gene: TRBD2; CDR3 DNA: TGCAGCAAGACTAGCGGGAGAAAAAATGAGCAGTTCTTC; CDR3 protein: CSKTSGRKNEQFF
clone size: -; V gene: TRBV11-3; J gene: TRBJ2-3; D gene: -; CDR3 DNA: TGTGCCAGCAGCTTACGTGGACAGAACACAGATACGCAGTATTTT; CDR3 protein: CASSLRGQNTDTQYF
clone size: -; V gene: TRBV5-4; J gene: TRBJ2-2; D gene: TRBD2; CDR3 DNA: TGTGCCAGCAGGTCGGGGGGACTAGCGGGAGCCACCGGGGAGCTGTTTTTT; CDR3 protein: CASRSGGLAGATGELFF
clone size: once; V gene: TRBV28; J gene: TRBJ2-7; D gene: TRBD1; CDR3 DNA: TGTGCCAGCACTTGGACAGGGACAGGGGACGAGCAGTACTTC; CDR3 protein: CASTWTGTGDEQYF
clone size: -; V gene: TRBV7-6; J gene: TRBJ1-3; D gene: -; CDR3 DNA: TGTGCCAGCAGCAACCGGGACAACTCTGGAAACACCATATATTTT; CDR3 protein: CASSNRDNSGNTIYF
clone size: few; V gene: TRBV19; J gene: TRBJ2-7; D gene: -; CDR3 DNA: TGTGCCACCTCTGCGGGCGGCGAGCAGTACTTC; CDR3 protein: CATSAGGEQYF
clone size: -; V gene: TRBV28; J gene: TRBJ1-2; D gene: -; CDR3 DNA: TGTGCCAGCAGTTTACGCCAGGGCTTTGCCTATGGCTACACCTTC; CDR3 protein: CASSLRQGFAYGYTF
clone size: few; V gene: TRBV29-1; J gene: TRBJ2-7; D gene: -; CDR3 DNA: TGCAGCGCTCGGGTTAACTACGAGCAGTACTTC; CDR3 protein: CSARVNYEQYF
clone size: -; V gene: TRBV5-4; J gene: TRBJ2-5; D gene: TRBD2; CDR3 DNA: TGTGCCAGCAGCTTGGGTCTAGCGGGAGAAGAGACCCAGTACTTC; CDR3 protein: CASSLGLAGEETQYF
clone size: once; V gene: TRBV4-1; J gene: TRBJ2-3; D gene: -; CDR3 DNA: TGCGCCAGCAGCCAAGCGGAATGGCGGCGAATAACGGCAGATACGCAGTATTTT; CDR3 protein: CASSQAEWRRITADTQYF
clone size: -; V gene: TRBV28; J gene: TRBJ2-1; D gene: TRBD2; CDR3 DNA: TGTGCCAGCAGTTTATTGCGAGCGGGAGGGAGCTCCTACAATGAGCAGTTCTTC; CDR3 protein: CASSLLRAGGSSYNEQFF
clone size: -; V gene: TRBV28; J gene: TRBJ1-6; D gene: TRBD1; CDR3 DNA: TGTGCCAGCAGTTTCCGTGACAGGGGTAATTCACCCCTCCACTTT; CDR3 protein: CASSFRDRGNSPLHF
clone size: -; V gene: TRBV27; J gene: TRBJ2-2; D gene: -; CDR3 DNA: TGTGCCAGCAGTTCCCTTGGGGGGATAGGGGTCGGGGAGCTGTTTTTT; CDR3 protein: CASSSLGGIGVGELFF
clone size: few; V gene: TRBV28; J gene: TRBJ2-5; D gene: -; CDR3 DNA: TGTGCCAGCAGCCCGGGGGACTCCCCCTCAGAGACCCAGTACTTC; CDR3 protein: CASSPGDSPSETQYF
clone size: once; V gene: TRBV19; J gene: TRBJ2-1; D gene: -; CDR3 DNA: TGTGCCAGTAGTAGGAATTGGGGGGATGAGCAGTTCTTC; CDR3 protein: CASSRNWGDEQFF
clone size: -; V gene: TRBV6-5; J gene: TRBJ2-7; D gene: -; CDR3 DNA: TGTGCCAGCAGTCCCCTCTCTCCTTACGAGCAGTACTTC; CDR3 protein: CASSPLSPYEQYF
clone size: -; V gene: TRBV6-5; J gene: TRBJ1-2; D gene: -; CDR3 DNA: TGTGCCAGCAGGAGGAGGGTCGGGTATGGCTACACCTTC; CDR3 protein: CASRRRVGYGYTF
clone size: -; V gene: TRBV3-1/TRBV3-2; J gene: TRBJ1-5; D gene: -; CDR3 DNA: TGTGCCAGCAGCCGTTGGGGGGTCGGCAATCAGCCCCAGCATTTT; CDR3 protein: CASSRWGVGNQPQHF
clone size: -; V gene: TRBV30; J gene: TRBJ2-3; D gene: -; CDR3 DNA: TGTGCCTGGAGTGTACTGGCAGGGCAAGATACGCAGTATTTT; CDR3 protein: CAWSVLAGQDTQYF
clone size: -; V gene: TRBV27; J gene: TRBJ1-5; D gene: -; CDR3 DNA: TGTGCCAGCAGTTTTGCCAGATCAAGCAATCAGCCCCAGCATTTT; CDR3 protein: CASSFARSSNQPQHF
clone size: -; V gene: TRBV18; J gene: TRBJ2-1; D gene: TRBD2; CDR3 DNA: TGTGCCAGCTCACCACCGGGTAGCGGGAGGAGGGTTGAGCAGTTCTTC; CDR3 protein: CASSPPGSGRRVEQFF
clone size: -; V gene: TRBV2; J gene: TRBJ1-2; D gene: -; CDR3 DNA: TGTGCCAGCAGTGACACAGAACTTTATGGCTACACCTTC; CDR3 protein: CASSDTELYGYTF
clone size: -; V gene: TRBV10-3; J gene: TRBJ1-2; D gene: TRBD1; CDR3 DNA: TGTGCCATCAGTGTTGACAGGGGGGGAGGCTACACCTTC; CDR3 protein: CAISVDRGGGYTF
clone size: -; V gene: TRBV28; J gene: TRBJ2-7; D gene: -; CDR3 DNA: TGTGCCAGCAGCCCCGGAGGGTGGGGCTACGAGCAGTACTTC; CDR3 protein: CASSPGGWGYEQYF
clone size: -; V gene: TRBV19; J gene: TRBJ1-5; D gene: -; CDR3 DNA: TGTGCCAGTAGTATCTCGTCAGGCCATCAGCCCCAGCATTTT; CDR3 protein: CASSISSGHQPQHF
clone size: -; V gene: TRBV12-3/TRBV12-4; J gene: TRBJ2-1; D gene: TRBD1; CDR3 DNA: TGTGCCAGCAGTTTACAGACAGGGAAGAAGTTCTTC; CDR3 protein: CASSLQTGKKFF
clone size: -; V gene: TRBV19; J gene: TRBJ2-7; D gene: TRBD2; CDR3 DNA: TGTGCCAGTAGTTCGAAAGCGGGAGTCTACGAGCAGTACTTC; CDR3 protein: CASSSKAGVYEQYF